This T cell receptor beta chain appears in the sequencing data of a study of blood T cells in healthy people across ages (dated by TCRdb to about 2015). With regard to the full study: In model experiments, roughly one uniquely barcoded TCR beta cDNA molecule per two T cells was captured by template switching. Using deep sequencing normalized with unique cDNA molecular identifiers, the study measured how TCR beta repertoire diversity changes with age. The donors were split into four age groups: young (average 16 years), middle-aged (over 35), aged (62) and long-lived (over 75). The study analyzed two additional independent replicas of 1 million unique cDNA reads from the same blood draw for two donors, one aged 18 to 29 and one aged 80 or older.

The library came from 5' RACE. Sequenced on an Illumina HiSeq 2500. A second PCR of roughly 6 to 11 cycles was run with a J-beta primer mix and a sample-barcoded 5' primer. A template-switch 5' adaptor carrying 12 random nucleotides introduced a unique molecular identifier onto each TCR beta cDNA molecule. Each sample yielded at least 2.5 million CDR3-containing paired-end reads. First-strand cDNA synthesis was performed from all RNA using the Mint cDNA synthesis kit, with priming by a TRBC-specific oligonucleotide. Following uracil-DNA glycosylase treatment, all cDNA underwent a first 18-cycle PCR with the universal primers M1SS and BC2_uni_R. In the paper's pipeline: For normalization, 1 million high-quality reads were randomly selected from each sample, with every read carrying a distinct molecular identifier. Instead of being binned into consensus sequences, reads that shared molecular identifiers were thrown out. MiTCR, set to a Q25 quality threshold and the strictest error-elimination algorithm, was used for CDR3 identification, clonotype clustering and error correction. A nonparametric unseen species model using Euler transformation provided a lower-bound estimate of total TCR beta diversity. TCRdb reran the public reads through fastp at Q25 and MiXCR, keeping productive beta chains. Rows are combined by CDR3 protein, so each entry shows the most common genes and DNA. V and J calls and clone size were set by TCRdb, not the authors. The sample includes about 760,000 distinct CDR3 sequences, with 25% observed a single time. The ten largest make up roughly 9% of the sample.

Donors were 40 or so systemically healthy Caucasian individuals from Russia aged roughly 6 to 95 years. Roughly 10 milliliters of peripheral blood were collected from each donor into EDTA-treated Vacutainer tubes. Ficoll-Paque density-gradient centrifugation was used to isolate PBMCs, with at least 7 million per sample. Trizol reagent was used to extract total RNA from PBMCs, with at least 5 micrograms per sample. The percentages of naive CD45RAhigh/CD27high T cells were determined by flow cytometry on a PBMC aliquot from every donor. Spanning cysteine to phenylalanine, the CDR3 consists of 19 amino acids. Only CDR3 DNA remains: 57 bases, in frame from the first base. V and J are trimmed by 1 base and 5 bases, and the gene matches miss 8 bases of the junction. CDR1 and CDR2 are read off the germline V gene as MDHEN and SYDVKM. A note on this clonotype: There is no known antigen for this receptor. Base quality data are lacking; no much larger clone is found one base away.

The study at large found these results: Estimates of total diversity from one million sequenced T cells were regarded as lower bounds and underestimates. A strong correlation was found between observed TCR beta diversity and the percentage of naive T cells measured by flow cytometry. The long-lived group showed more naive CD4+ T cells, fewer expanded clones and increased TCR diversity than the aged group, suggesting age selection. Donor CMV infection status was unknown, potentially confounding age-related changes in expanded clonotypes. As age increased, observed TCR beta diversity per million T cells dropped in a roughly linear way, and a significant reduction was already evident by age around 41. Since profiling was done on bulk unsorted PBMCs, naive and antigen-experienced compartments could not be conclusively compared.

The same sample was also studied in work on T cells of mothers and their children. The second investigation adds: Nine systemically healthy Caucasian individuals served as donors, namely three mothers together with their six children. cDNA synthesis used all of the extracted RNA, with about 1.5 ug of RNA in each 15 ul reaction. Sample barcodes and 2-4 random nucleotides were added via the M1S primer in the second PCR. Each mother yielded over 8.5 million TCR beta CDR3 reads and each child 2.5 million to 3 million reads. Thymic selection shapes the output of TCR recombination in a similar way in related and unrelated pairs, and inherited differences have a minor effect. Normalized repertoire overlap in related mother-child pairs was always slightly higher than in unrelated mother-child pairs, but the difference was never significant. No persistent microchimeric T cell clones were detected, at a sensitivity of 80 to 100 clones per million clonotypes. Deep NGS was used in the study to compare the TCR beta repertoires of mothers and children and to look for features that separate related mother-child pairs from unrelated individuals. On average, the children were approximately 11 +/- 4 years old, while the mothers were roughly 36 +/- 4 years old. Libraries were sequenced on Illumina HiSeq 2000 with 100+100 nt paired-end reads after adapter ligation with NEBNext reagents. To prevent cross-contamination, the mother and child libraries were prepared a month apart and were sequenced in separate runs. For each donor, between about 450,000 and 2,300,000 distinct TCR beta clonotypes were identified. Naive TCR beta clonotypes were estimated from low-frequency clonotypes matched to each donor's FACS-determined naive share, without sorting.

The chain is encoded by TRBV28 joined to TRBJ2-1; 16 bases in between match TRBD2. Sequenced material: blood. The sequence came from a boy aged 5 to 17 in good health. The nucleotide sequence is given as TGTGCCAGCAGTTTATTGCAAAGGGGACTAGCGGGAGGGAACAATGAGCAGTTCTTC. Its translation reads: CASSLLQRGLAGGNNEQFF. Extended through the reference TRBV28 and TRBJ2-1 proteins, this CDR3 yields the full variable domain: DVKVTQSSRYLVKRTGEKVFLECVQDMDHENMFWYRQDPGLGLRLIYFSYDVKMKEKGDIPEGYSVSREKKERFSLILESASTNQTSMYLCASSLLQRGLAGGNNEQFFGPGTRLTVL.